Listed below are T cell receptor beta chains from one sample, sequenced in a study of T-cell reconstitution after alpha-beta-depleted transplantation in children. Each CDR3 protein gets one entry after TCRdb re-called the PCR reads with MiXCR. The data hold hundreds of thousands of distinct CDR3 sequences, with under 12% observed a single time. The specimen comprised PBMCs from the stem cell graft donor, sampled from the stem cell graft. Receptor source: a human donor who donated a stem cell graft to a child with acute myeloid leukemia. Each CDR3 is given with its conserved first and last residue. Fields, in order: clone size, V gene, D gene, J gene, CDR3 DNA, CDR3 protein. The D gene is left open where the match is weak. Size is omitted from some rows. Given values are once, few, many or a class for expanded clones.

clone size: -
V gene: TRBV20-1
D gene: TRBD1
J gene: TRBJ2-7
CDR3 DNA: TGCAGTGCTAAGGACAGGCCCAGCTCCTACGAGCAGTACTTC
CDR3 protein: CSAKDRPSSYEQYF

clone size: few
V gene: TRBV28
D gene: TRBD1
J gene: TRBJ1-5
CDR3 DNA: TGTGCCAGCAGCCCAAGAAAGACAGGGGTCCGGGCCCAGCATTTT
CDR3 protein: CASSPRKTGVRAQHF

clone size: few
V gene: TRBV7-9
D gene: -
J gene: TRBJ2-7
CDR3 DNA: TGTGCCAGCAGCCCGCCAACCGGGCCCGTAAATTACGAGCAGTACTTC
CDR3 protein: CASSPPTGPVNYEQYF

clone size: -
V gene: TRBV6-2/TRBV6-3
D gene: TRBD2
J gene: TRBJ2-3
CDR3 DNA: TGTGCCAGCAGTTACTCCGGTTTATCCGGGAGGGGAAATACGCAGTATTTT
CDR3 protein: CASSYSGLSGRGNTQYF

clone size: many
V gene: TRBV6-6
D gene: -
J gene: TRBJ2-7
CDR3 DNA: TGTGCCAGCAGTTCTAGGGAGAGCCACGAGCAGTACTTC
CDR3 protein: CASSSRESHEQYF

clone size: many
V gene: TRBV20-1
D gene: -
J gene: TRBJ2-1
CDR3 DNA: TGCAGTGCTCACCCATTCCCACAGAGCTCCTACAATGAGCAGTTCTTC
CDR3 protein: CSAHPFPQSSYNEQFF

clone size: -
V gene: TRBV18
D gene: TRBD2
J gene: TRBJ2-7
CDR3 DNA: TGTGCCAGCTCAAGAGGGACTAGCGGGGGGAGAAAACTTCCCTACGAGCAGTACTTC
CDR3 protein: CASSRGTSGGRKLPYEQYF

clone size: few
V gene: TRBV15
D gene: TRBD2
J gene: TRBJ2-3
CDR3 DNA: TGTGCCACCAGCATCCGCGGGAGAACAGATACGCAGTATTTT
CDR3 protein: CATSIRGRTDTQYF

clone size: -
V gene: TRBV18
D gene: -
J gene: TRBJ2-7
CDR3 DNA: TGTGCCAGCTCACCCGTCCGGGATTCGGGCTACGAGCAGTACTTC
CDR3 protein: CASSPVRDSGYEQYF

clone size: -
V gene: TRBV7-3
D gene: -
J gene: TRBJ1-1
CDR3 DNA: TGTGCCAGCAGCCGAGCCCTGAACACTGAAGCTTTCTTT
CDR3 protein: CASSRALNTEAFF

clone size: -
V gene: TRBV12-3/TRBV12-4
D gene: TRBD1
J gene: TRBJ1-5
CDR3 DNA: TGTGCCAGCAGTTTAGGAAGACCAGGGGGAGGCCTCAATCAGCCCCAGCATTTT
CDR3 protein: CASSLGRPGGGLNQPQHF

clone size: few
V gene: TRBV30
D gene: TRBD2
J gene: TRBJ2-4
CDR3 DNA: TGTGCCTGGGCGGGGGGGGTAAACATTCAGTACTTC
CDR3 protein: CAWAGGVNIQYF

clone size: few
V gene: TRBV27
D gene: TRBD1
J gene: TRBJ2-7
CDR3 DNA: TGTGCCAGCAGTCAAACCGGGACAGCGCCCTACGAGCAGTACTTC
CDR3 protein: CASSQTGTAPYEQYF

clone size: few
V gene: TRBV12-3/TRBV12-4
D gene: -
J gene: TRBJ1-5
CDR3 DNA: TGTGCCAGCAGTTTCGCGGACAGTAGCAATCAGCCCCAGCATTTT
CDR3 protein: CASSFADSSNQPQHF

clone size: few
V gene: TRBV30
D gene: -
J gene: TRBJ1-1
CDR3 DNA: TGTGCCTGGAGTGGGCAGGTGGGCACTGAAGCTTTCTTT
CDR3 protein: CAWSGQVGTEAFF

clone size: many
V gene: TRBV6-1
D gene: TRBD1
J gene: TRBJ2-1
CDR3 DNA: TGTGCCAGCAGTACCGGACAGGAAAGCGATGAGCAGTTCTTC
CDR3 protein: CASSTGQESDEQFF

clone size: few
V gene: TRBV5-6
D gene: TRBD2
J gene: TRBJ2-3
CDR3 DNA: TGTGCCAGCAGCTCGCCTAGCGGGCCTAGCACAGATACGCAGTATTTT
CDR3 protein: CASSSPSGPSTDTQYF

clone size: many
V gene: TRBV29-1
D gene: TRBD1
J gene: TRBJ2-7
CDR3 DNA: TGCAGCGTTGGGGGCTGGGAGCAGGGGGTCGAAGAGCAGTACTTC
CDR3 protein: CSVGGWEQGVEEQYF

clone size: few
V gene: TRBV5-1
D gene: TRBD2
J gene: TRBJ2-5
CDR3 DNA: TGCGCCAGCAGCTTGGCCGGGGGAGGGCTCCAAGAGACCCAGTACTTC
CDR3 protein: CASSLAGGGLQETQYF

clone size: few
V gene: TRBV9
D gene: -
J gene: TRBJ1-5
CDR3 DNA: TGTGCCAGCAGCGTAGGCCATAGCAATCAGCCCCAGCATTTT
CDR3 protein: CASSVGHSNQPQHF

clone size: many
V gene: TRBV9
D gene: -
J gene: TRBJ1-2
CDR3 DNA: TGTGCCAGCAGCGTCGGCCCCGGGTGGGACGGCGGCTACACCTTC
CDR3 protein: CASSVGPGWDGGYTF

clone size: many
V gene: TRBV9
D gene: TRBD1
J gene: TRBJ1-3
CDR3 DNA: TGTGCCAGCAGCCCGGGACAGCCTGGAAACACCATATATTTT
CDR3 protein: CASSPGQPGNTIYF

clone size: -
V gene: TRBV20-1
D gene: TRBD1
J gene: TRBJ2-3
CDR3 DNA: TGCAGTGCTACTCCACAGGGGGCTAGCACAGATACGCAGTATTTT
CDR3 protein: CSATPQGASTDTQYF

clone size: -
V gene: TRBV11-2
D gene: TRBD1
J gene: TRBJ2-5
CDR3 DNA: TGTGCCAGCAGCTTTTTAAGGGGACAGCCAGCGGCCCAGTACTTC
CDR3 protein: CASSFLRGQPAAQYF